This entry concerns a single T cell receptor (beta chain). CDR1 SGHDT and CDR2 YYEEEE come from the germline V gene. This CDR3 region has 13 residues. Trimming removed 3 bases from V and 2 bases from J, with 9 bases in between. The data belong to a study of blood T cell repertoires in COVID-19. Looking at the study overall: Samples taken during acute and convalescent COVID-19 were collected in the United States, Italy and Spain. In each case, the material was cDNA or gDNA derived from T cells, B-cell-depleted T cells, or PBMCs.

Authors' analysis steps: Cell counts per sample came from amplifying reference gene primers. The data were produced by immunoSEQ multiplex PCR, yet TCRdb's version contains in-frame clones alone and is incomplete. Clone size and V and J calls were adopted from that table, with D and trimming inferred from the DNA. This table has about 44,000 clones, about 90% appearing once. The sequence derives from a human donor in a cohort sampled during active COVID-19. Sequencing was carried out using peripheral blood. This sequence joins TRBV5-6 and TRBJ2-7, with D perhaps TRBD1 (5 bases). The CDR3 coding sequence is TGTGCCAGCAGCTACAGGTTTACCTACGAGCAGTACTTC. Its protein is CASSYRFTYEQYF.